One sample yielded the 6 T cell receptor beta chains listed below, sequenced in a study of T cells in women clearing cervical HPV infection (dated by TCRdb to the late 2010s). Receptors were amplified or captured by the immunoSEQ multiplex PCR assay. The table was pulled from immuneACCESS by TCRdb, which kept in-frame rearrangements only. Such tables lose some clones; where checked, under half of the loss comes from unresolved V genes, and the rest has no known cause. This sample's table has entries for approximately 33,000 clones. The top ten constitute 8.4% of the sample. The source material was blood buffy coat. The receptors were gathered from a woman aged 18-69 years with a cervical HPV16 infection that either progressed to CIN3+ or cleared (not recorded which).

Of note for this clone: The CDR3 is cut off 3 residues early in the read; its end comes from the germline J gene. The V and J genes are TRBV7-3 and TRBJ1-2; no reliable D call. CDR1 is SGHTA, CDR2 FQGTGA, per germline. This CDR3 spans 14 amino acids. CDR3 protein: CASSLEGPGYGYTF. The CDR3 DNA, read in part, is TGTGCCAGCAGCTTAGAAGGTCCAGGATACGGC.

On this clone: The read ends 3 residues early relative to the CDR3; the germline J gene fills the gap. The V and J genes are TRBV12-3 or TRBV12-4 and TRBJ2-1, with 9 bases identical to TRBD2. The V segment lost 6 bases and the J segment 5 bases; nucleotides outside the gene matches: 8. CDR3 length: 15 amino acids. The sequenced part of the CDR3 DNA is TGTGCCAGCAGGAATAGCGGGGGCGCCCACAATGAG. This codes for CASRNSGGAHNE. The complete CDR3 protein is CASRNSGGAHNEQFF.

Note on this clone: From the germline J gene comes the end of the CDR3, since the read stops 3 residues before it. This chain joins TRBV28 and TRBJ2-7, with a weak D call TRBD1 (6 bases). The CDR3 consists of 13 residues. V was trimmed by 6 bases and J by 3 bases, leaving 12 bases between them. Germline lookup yields CDR1 MDHEN and CDR2 SYDVKM. The sequenced CDR3 bases are TGTGCCAGCAGCCATGGACAGCTCTACGAG. Its translation is CASSHGQLYE. The entire CDR3 protein is CASSHGQLYEQYF. Drawing the rest from reference TRBV28 and TRBJ2-7, the complete variable domain is DVKVTQSSRYLVKRTGEKVFLECVQDMDHENMFWYRQDPGLGLRLIYFSYDVKMKEKGDIPEGYSVSREKKERFSLILESASTNQTSMYLCASSHGQLYEQYFGPGTRLTVT.

Worth noting for this clone: The sequenced fragment ends 3 residues before the CDR3 boundary, so the rest is inferred from the germline J gene. This chain joins TRBV6-2 or TRBV6-3 and TRBJ2-3, with 8 positions matching TRBD1. Germline CDR1 MNHEY, CDR2 SVGEGT. This CDR3 has 14 residues. Trimming at V came to 5 bases and at J to 4 bases, leaving 5 bases not matched to a gene. The covered CDR3 bases are TGTGCCAGCAGTGGATGGACAGGGCCAGATACG. Translating gives CASSGWTGPDT. The full CDR3 reads CASSGWTGPDTQYF.

Remarks on this clone: Sequencing ends 3 residues short of the CDR3 end; the germline J gene provides the rest. The chain uses TRBV5-1 and TRBJ2-5, with D possibly being TRBD1 (5 bases). CDR3 length: 16 amino acids. V dropped 1 base and J dropped 2 bases, with 15 bases sitting between them. Germline V lookup: CDR1 SGHRS, CDR2 YFSETQ. CDR3 bases read: TGCGCCAGCAGCTTGAGGTGGCAGGGCCGACAAGAGACC. Translated: CASSLRWQGRQET. The CDR3 in its entirety is CASSLRWQGRQETQYF.

On this clone itself: The CDR3 end falls 3 residues outside the read, so it is completed with the germline J gene. The chain recombines TRBV7-6 with TRBJ1-2, with D unresolved. Germline loops: CDR1 SGHVS, CDR2 FNYEAQ. There are 11 residues in the CDR3. CDR3: CASSLQEAYTF. CDR3 bases read: TGTGCCAGCAGCTTACAAGAGGCC.